The 26 T cell receptor beta chains given below trace back to one sample, sequenced in a study of blood T cells in healthy people across ages. A second PCR of about 7 to 11 cycles used a sample-barcoded 5' primer and a J-beta primer mix. TCRdb re-derived calls from the 5' RACE reads in MiXCR, one entry per CDR3 protein. This sample has about 760,000 distinct CDR3 sequences; just over 55% occur once, and the top ten carry about a quarter. The specimen sequenced was blood. All receptors come from a man aged 35 to 55 in good health.

In this sample, this clonotype turned up a few times. The V gene is TRBV7-2, the J gene TRBJ2-5, with 7 positions matching TRBD2. TRBJ2-7 matches the DNA end more closely, so the J call is doubtful. The CDR3 has 14 residues. Germline-derived CDR1 and CDR2 are SGHTA and FQGNSA. CDR3 nucleotides: TGTGCCAGCAGCCGTACTAGCGACCAGGTCGAGCAGTACTTC. Its translation is CASSRTSDQVEQYF.

This chain uses TRBV7-9 with TRBJ1-1; D gene uncertain. Per the germline V gene, CDR1 is SEHNR and CDR2 is FQNEAQ (reference sequence). CDR3 size: 14 residues. V was cut by 1 base and J by 0 bases, with 6 bases left in between. DNA of the CDR3: TGTGCCAGCAGCTTAGTGGCAATGAACACTGAAGCTTTCTTT. Amino acid sequence: CASSLVAMNTEAFF.

The chain links TRBV3-1 to TRBJ2-3; D is unclear. This CDR3 region has 15 residues. Germline CDR1 reads LGHDT; CDR2 reads YNNKEL (reference sequence). The V end was cut by 1 base, the J end by 2 bases, with 10 bases between. The CDR3 reads CASSQGMTPTDTQYF. CDR3 sequence (DNA): TGTGCCAGCAGCCAAGGCATGACCCCCACAGATACGCAGTATTTT.

This clonotype came up once. The chain is built from TRBV4-1 and TRBJ1-4; 7 bases fit TRBD1. This CDR3 is built from 15 residues. Unmatched junction bases numbered 10, after V lost 6 bases and J lost 6 bases. CDR1 is MGHRA, CDR2 YSYEKL, per germline. As DNA, the CDR3 is TGCGCCAGCAGTCCGACAGGGTCGAATTATGAAAAACTGTTTTTT. Amino acids: CASSPTGSNYEKLFF.

Here the CDR3 DNA reads TGTGCCAGCAGCCAAGATGGAGGGAGTGGGGTGAGGGAGCAGTACTTC. It is translated as CASSQDGGSGVREQYF. This chain links TRBV3-1 with TRBJ2-5; maybe TRBD2 (6 bases). This CDR3 is built from 16 residues. The germline CDR1 and CDR2 sequences are LGHDT and YNNKEL (reference sequence). Trimming shortened V by 0 bases and J by 11 bases, and 22 bases separated the two germline ends.

V and J are TRBV13 and TRBJ1-5; 7 bases align to TRBD1. This CDR3 has 15 residues. J gave up 4 bases and V 5 bases, and 8 bases lay outside the gene matches. Germline CDR1 and CDR2: PRHDT and FYEKMQ (reference sequence). CDR3 coding DNA: TGTGCCAGCAGCCTCTACAGGGGCGGGAATCAGCCCCAGCATTTT. Its translation: CASSLYRGGNQPQHF.

The chain recombines TRBV7-2 with TRBJ2-6, with TRBD2 as a possible D gene (5 bases). Per germline, CDR1 SGHTA and CDR2 FQGNSA. The CDR3 totals 17 residues. The V end lost 1 base, the J end lost 1 base, and 11 bases lay between the germline ends. CDR3 DNA sequence: TGTGCCAGCAGCTTAGGCGTTACGGGATCTGGGGCCAACGTCCTGACTTTC. Translation: CASSLGVTGSGANVLTF.

The chain is built from TRBV27 and TRBJ1-5; D not certain. The CDR3 consists of 13 residues. The V gene's germline CDR1 is MNHEY and CDR2 SMNVEV (reference sequence). V lost 5 bases and J lost 9, with 14 bases in between. DNA for the CDR3: TGTGCCAGCAGTACTACTGGTTCTTGGCCCCAGCATTTT. Translation: CASSTTGSWPQHF.

This chain connects TRBV9 to TRBJ2-1; D unresolved. Trimming removed 0 bases at V and 0 bases at J, with 10 bases between. The germline V gene encodes CDR1 SGDLS and CDR2 YYNGEE. The CDR3 totals 16 residues. The CDR3 nucleotides are TGTGCCAGCAGCGTAGAGGTCGGGCACTCCTACAATGAGCAGTTCTTC. This gives the protein CASSVEVGHSYNEQFF.

About this clonotype itself: The junction and the germline gene differ at one end; a read error may be behind it. This chain joins TRBV20-1 and TRBJ2-1, with 9 positions matching TRBD1. This CDR3 has 14 amino acids. The germline V gene has CDR1 DFQATT and CDR2 SNEGSKA (reference sequence). CDR3 nucleotide sequence: TGCAGTGCTAGAAACAGGGGGCAACACAAGGAGCAGTTCTTC. This gives the protein CSARNRGQHKEQFF.

A remark on this clonotype: This may be a read error: a much more frequent sequence differs by one nucleotide. The rearrangement links TRBV7-9 to TRBJ2-4, with 7 bases fitting TRBD1. Judging by the DNA end, TRBJ2-7 fits better; the J call may be wrong. Germline lookup yields CDR1 SEHNR and CDR2 FQNEAQ (reference sequence). This CDR3 contains 14 residues. Here the CDR3 reads CASSSAQGDYEQYF. The CDR3 DNA is TGTGCCAGCAGCTCCGCCCAGGGGGACTACGAGCAGTACTTC.

The chain combines TRBV5-6 with TRBJ2-1; 10 positions match TRBD1. The trim removed 4 bases at V and 3 bases at J, leaving 4 bases unmatched. The CDR3 has 15 residues. Per the germline V gene, CDR1 is SGHDT and CDR2 is YYEEEE. The CDR3 region has the DNA TGTGCCAGCAGCATCCGGGACAGGGGCTACAATGAGCAGTTCTTC. This encodes CASSIRDRGYNEQFF.

The chain joins TRBV12-3 or TRBV12-4 to TRBJ1-1, with 12 bases matching TRBD1. The length of the CDR3 is 15 residues. V was pared by 2 bases and J by 8 bases, with 6 bases of the junction left unmatched. The DNA for the CDR3 is TGTGCCAGCAGTTTATGGGGACAGGGGGCTCGGGAAGCTTTCTTT. Translated, it gives CASSLWGQGAREAFF.

The gene calls are TRBV2 and TRBJ1-5, with no clear D. Germline-derived CDR1 and CDR2 are SNHLY and FYNNEI. With 7 bases removed from V and 4 bases from J, the gap between germline ends came to 14 bases. This CDR3 has 14 amino acids. The CDR3 here is CASMGDTPNQPQHF. CDR3 bases: TGTGCCAGCATGGGTGACACACCGAATCAGCCCCAGCATTTT.

The table lists this clonotype with a few counts. In DNA, the CDR3 is TGCAGTGCTAGGATTAACTCCTACGAGCAGTACTTC. Translating it yields CSARINSYEQYF. This chain links TRBV20-1 with TRBJ2-7, with no clear D. Germline V gene data show CDR1 as DFQATT and CDR2 as SNEGSKA (reference sequence). The length of the CDR3 is 12 residues. V gave up 3 bases and J gave up 0 bases, with 6 bases separating them.

This clonotype was detected a few times. This chain connects TRBV11-2 to TRBJ2-1; 10 bases match TRBD1. The germline CDR1 and CDR2 sequences are SGHAT and FQNNGV. The CDR3 sequence is 18 residues long. J gave up 6 bases and V 5 bases, and 16 bases lay outside the gene matches. This CDR3 is CASSPLNSGTGAFNEQFF. The CDR3 coding sequence is TGTGCCAGCAGCCCGCTCAATTCCGGGACAGGGGCGTTCAATGAGCAGTTCTTC.

This clonotype was detected only a few times. The chain couples TRBV29-1 to TRBJ2-7, with a possible D match to TRBD2 (5 bases). V lost 4 bases, J lost 3 bases, and 22 bases lay in between. Germline CDR1 reads SQVTM; CDR2 reads ANQGSEA. The length of the CDR3 is 16 residues. CDR3 loop: CSVGRSVGPGNYEQYF. The CDR3 region has the DNA TGCAGCGTTGGTAGAAGCGTTGGACCCGGGAACTACGAGCAGTACTTC.

The table lists this clonotype with a few counts. The chain links TRBV7-9 to TRBJ2-7, with TRBD2 matching over 10 bases. The germline gives CDR1 SEHNR, CDR2 FQNEAQ (reference sequence). V lost 2 bases and J lost 5; bases outside the gene matches: 9. CDR3 size: 16 residues. The CDR3 region has the DNA TGTGCCAGCAGCTTAACCTCCCTAGCGGGAGTTGACGAGCAGTACTTC. This encodes CASSLTSLAGVDEQYF.

This chain uses TRBV20-1 with TRBJ1-2; D is ambiguous. Germline V CDR1 and CDR2: DFQATT, SNEGSKA (reference sequence). Trimming left V 3 bases short and J 3 bases short, with 8 bases between. The CDR3 spans 12 residues. CDR3 sequence reads: CSASFGDYGYTF. The CDR3 DNA is TGCAGTGCTAGTTTCGGGGACTATGGCTACACCTTC.

The chain uses TRBV7-6 and TRBJ2-7, with no clear D. This CDR3 has 14 residues. Germline loops: CDR1 SGHVS, CDR2 FNYEAQ. The ends were cut back, 5 bases at V and 7 bases at J, with 18 bases in the middle. The CDR3 reads CASSQPERSYEQYF. CDR3 DNA: TGTGCCAGCAGCCAACCCGAGCGCTCATATGAGCAGTACTTC.

The rearrangement joins TRBV6-2 or TRBV6-3 to TRBJ2-1; 9 bases align to TRBD2. CDR1 is MNHEY, CDR2 SVGEGT, per germline. The V segment lost 6 bases and the J segment 8 bases; nucleotides outside the gene matches: 5. The CDR3 is 13 residues long. This CDR3 reads CASRELAGHEQFF. CDR3 nucleotides: TGTGCCAGCAGAGAACTAGCGGGCCATGAGCAGTTCTTC.

This chain uses TRBV29-1 with TRBJ2-4, with 10 bases matching TRBD2. The CDR3 covers 13 residues. With 4 bases clipped from V and 13 bases from J, the junction kept 10 bases outside the gene matches. Germline CDR1 is SQVTM and CDR2 is ANQGSEA. CDR3 in DNA: TGCAGCGTTGTAATAGCGGGAGGTGGTGAGCAGTACTTC. The encoded protein is CSVVIAGGGEQYF.

This chain links TRBV20-1 with TRBJ2-1; D is uncertain. V was shortened by 4 bases and J by 2 bases, with 15 bases between the two germline ends. The CDR3 is 15 residues long. Germline-derived CDR1 and CDR2 are DFQATT and SNEGSKA (reference sequence). The CDR3 coding sequence is TGCAGTGCTACACCGGACGCCAAGGCCTACAATGAGCAGTTCTTC. It encodes CSATPDAKAYNEQFF.

CDR3 sequence reads: CASSPLGQGAFGTYNEQFF. The CDR3 DNA is TGTGCCAGCAGCCCCCTTGGACAGGGGGCGTTCGGAACCTACAATGAGCAGTTCTTC. The chain links TRBV6-1 to TRBJ2-1; TRBD1 agrees at 11 bases. CDR3 size: 19 residues. V dropped 6 bases and J dropped 2; count of bases not matched to a gene: 15. Germline V gives CDR1 MNHNS, CDR2 SASEGT.

The chain is built from TRBV9 and TRBJ1-1, with TRBD1 identical over 7 bases. The CDR3 sequence is 14 residues long. Per germline, CDR1 SGDLS and CDR2 YYNGEE. J was trimmed by 1 base and V by 7 bases; bases with no gene match: 7. DNA for the CDR3: TGTGCCAGCGAGAGGGGGCTGGAGAACACTGAAGCTTTCTTT. As protein: CASERGLENTEAFF.

V gene TRBV5-1 combines with J gene TRBJ1-5, with 7 positions matching TRBD1. Germline V gene lookup returns CDR1 SGHRS and CDR2 YFSETQ. Trimming removed 0 bases from V and 5 bases from J; junction bases left unmatched: 5. The CDR3 extends over 15 amino acids. The CDR3 protein is CASSLDRGMDQPQHF. The DNA of the CDR3 is TGCGCCAGCAGCTTGGACAGGGGAATGGATCAGCCCCAGCATTTT.